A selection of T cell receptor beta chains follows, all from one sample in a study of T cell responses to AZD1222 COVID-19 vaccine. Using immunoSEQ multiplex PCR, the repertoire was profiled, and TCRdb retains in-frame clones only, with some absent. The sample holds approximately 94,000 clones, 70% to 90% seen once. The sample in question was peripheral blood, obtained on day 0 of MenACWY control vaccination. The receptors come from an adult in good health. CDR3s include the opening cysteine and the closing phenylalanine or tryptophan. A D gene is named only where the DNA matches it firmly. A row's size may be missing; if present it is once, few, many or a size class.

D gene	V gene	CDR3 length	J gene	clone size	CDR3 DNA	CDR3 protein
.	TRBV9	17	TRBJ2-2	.	TGTGCCAGCAGCGTAGAGGGGTCACCCGCGAACACCGGGGAGCTGTTTTTT	CASSVEGSPANTGELFF
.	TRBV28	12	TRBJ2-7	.	TGTGCCAGCAGTTTAAGGGGGTACGAGCAGTACTTC	CASSLRGYEQYF
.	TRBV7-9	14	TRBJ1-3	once	TGTGCCAGCAGCCCCTCGGGTCCTGGAAACACCATATATTTT	CASSPSGPGNTIYF
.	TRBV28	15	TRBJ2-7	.	TGTGCCAGCAGTTTTGGCCGCCGGACAGTCCACGAGCAGTACTTC	CASSFGRRTVHEQYF
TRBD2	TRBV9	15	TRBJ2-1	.	TGTGCCAGCAGCCTGACGGGACTAGCGACCAATGAGCAGTTCTTC	CASSLTGLATNEQFF
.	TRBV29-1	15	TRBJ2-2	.	TGCAGCGTTGATTTCAGCCGCGCGGACACCGGGGAGCTGTTTTTT	CSVDFSRADTGELFF
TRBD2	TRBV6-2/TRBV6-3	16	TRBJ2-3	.	TGTGCCAGCAGTTCTGCGGTAGCGGGGCACGCGGATACGCAGTATTTT	CASSSAVAGHADTQYF
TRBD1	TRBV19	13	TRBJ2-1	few	TGTGCCAGTAGGCAGACAGGGGACAATGAGCAGTTCTTC	CASRQTGDNEQFF
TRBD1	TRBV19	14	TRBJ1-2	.	TGTGCCAGTAGTGGGACAGCTACTAACTATGGCTACACCTTC	CASSGTATNYGYTF
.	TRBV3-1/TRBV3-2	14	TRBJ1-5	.	TGTGCCAGCAGCCTGTCCGGTTCTAATCAGCCCCAGCATTTT	CASSLSGSNQPQHF